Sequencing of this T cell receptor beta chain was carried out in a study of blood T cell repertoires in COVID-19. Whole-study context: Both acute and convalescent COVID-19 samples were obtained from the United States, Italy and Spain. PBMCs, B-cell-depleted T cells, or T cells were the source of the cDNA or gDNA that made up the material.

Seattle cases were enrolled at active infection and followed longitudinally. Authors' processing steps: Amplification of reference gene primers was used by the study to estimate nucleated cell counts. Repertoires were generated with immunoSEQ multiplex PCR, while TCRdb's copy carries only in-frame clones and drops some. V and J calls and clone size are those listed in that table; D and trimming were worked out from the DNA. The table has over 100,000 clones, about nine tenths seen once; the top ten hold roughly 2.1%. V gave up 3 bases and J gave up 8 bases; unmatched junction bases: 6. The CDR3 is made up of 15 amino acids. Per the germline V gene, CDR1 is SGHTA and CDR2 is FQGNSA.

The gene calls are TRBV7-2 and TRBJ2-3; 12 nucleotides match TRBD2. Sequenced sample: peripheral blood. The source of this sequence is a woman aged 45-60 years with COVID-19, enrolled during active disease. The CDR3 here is CASSLTSGGLGTQYF. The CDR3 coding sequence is TGTGCCAGCAGCTTGACTAGCGGGGGTCTCGGTACGCAGTATTTT. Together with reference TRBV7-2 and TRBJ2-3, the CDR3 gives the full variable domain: GAGVSQSPSNKVTEKGKDVELRCDPISGHTALYWYRQSLGQGLEFLIYFQGNSAPDKSGLPSDRFSAERTGGSVSTLTIQRTQQEDSAVYLCASSLTSGGLGTQYFGPGTRLTVL.